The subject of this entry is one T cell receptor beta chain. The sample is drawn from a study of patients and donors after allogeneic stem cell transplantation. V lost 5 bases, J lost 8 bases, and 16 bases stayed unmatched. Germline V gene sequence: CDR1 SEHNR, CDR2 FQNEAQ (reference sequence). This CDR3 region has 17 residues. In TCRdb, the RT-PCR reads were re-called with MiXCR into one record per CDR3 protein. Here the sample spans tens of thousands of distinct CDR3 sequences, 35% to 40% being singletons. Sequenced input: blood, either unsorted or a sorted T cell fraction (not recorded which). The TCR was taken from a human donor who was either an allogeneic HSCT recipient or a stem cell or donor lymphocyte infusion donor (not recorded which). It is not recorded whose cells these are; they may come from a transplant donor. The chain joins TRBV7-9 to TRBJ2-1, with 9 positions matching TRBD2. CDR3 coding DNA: TGTGCCAGCAGCACGGGACATACCAGCGGGGGGTGGGATGAGCAGTTCTTC. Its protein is CASSTGHTSGGWDEQFF. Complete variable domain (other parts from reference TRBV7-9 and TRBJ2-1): DTGVSQNPRHKITKRGQNVTFRCDPISEHNRLYWYRQTLGQGPEFLTYFQNEAQLEKSRLLSDRFSAERPKGSFSTLEIQRTEQGDSAMYLCASSTGHTSGGWDEQFFGPGTRLTVL.